A selection of T cell receptor beta chains follows, all from one sample in a study of T-cell memory formation after mild COVID-19. TCRdb redid the calling of the 5' RACE reads with MiXCR, one entry per CDR3 protein. The repertoire has 110,000 or so distinct CDR3 sequences, approximately 22% of them found once; the top ten carry approximately 40%. The sample comprised PBMCs or a T cell subset sorted from them (not recorded which). These receptors came from a man between 18 and 35 years old who had mild COVID-19 (a few samples of this study predate the infection). Cell type and time point are not known. CDR3s include the opening cysteine and the closing phenylalanine or tryptophan. Each record gives: J gene, V gene, D gene, clone size, CDR3 protein, CDR3 DNA. D genes are given only for firm matches. Size is stated for part of the rows, as once, few or many counts, or as a class when the clone is expanded.

j_gene: TRBJ2-1; v_gene: TRBV14; d_gene: TRBD1; abundance: few; CDR3aa: CASSGTGQGSSSYNEQFF; CDR3nt: TGTGCCAGCAGCGGGACGGGACAGGGGTCAAGCTCCTACAATGAGCAGTTCTTC
j_gene: TRBJ2-3; v_gene: TRBV24-1; d_gene: -; abundance: -; CDR3aa: CATRPGGFASTDTQYF; CDR3nt: TGTGCCACCAGGCCTGGGGGGTTTGCTAGCACAGATACGCAGTATTTT
j_gene: TRBJ2-5; v_gene: TRBV18; d_gene: -; abundance: -; CDR3aa: CASSPWSSGRIWTQYF; CDR3nt: TGTGCCAGCTCACCATGGTCGTCAGGGAGGATCTGGACCCAGTACTTC
j_gene: TRBJ2-7; v_gene: TRBV11-2; d_gene: TRBD2; abundance: few; CDR3aa: CASSPGRGGPYEQYF; CDR3nt: TGTGCCAGCAGCCCCGGGAGGGGGGGACCCTACGAGCAGTACTTC
j_gene: TRBJ2-3; v_gene: TRBV28; d_gene: TRBD2; abundance: few; CDR3aa: CASSLALAGGPGVTDTQYF; CDR3nt: TGTGCCAGCAGTTTGGCGCTAGCGGGGGGCCCGGGGGTCACAGATACGCAGTATTTT
j_gene: TRBJ1-6; v_gene: TRBV5-1; d_gene: -; abundance: few; CDR3aa: CASSLDSSYNSPLHF; CDR3nt: TGCGCCAGCAGCTTGGACAGCTCCTATAATTCACCCCTCCACTTT
j_gene: TRBJ1-5; v_gene: TRBV12-5; d_gene: -; abundance: -; CDR3aa: CASGSRHF; CDR3nt: TGTGCTAGTGGTTCTAGGCATTTT
j_gene: TRBJ1-2; v_gene: TRBV10-2; d_gene: -; abundance: few; CDR3aa: CASREDVSYGYTF; CDR3nt: TGCGCCAGCAGGGAAGACGTAAGCTATGGCTACACCTTC
j_gene: TRBJ2-5; v_gene: TRBV19; d_gene: -; abundance: few; CDR3aa: CASSDPIRVGQETQYF; CDR3nt: TGTGCCAGTAGTGATCCCATCCGGGTGGGCCAAGAGACCCAGTACTTC
j_gene: TRBJ2-2; v_gene: TRBV4-1; d_gene: -; abundance: few; CDR3aa: CASSGSSTGELFF; CDR3nt: TGCGCCAGCAGTGGCAGCAGCACCGGGGAGCTGTTTTTT
j_gene: TRBJ2-3; v_gene: TRBV6-5; d_gene: TRBD2; abundance: -; CDR3aa: CASSLSGGATDTQYF; CDR3nt: TGTGCCAGCAGTTTGAGCGGGGGGGCGACAGATACGCAGTATTTT
j_gene: TRBJ1-5; v_gene: TRBV29-1; d_gene: TRBD1; abundance: -; CDR3aa: CSGKNRGHQPQHF; CDR3nt: TGCAGCGGTAAAAACAGGGGGCATCAGCCCCAGCATTTT
j_gene: TRBJ2-1; v_gene: TRBV12-3/TRBV12-4; d_gene: -; abundance: -; CDR3aa: CASSKAASYNEQFF; CDR3nt: TGTGCCAGCAGTAAGGCAGCCTCCTACAATGAGCAGTTCTTC
j_gene: TRBJ2-1; v_gene: TRBV5-4; d_gene: TRBD1; abundance: -; CDR3aa: CASTTGQGASEQFF; CDR3nt: TGTGCCAGCACCACGGGACAGGGGGCAAGTGAGCAGTTCTTC
j_gene: TRBJ2-1; v_gene: TRBV27; d_gene: TRBD1; abundance: few; CDR3aa: CASGITGGNEQFF; CDR3nt: TGTGCCAGCGGCATTACAGGGGGCAATGAGCAGTTCTTC
j_gene: TRBJ2-5; v_gene: TRBV13; d_gene: TRBD2; abundance: -; CDR3aa: CASSSTSGGVTQYF; CDR3nt: TGTGCCAGCAGCTCTACTAGCGGGGGGGTGACCCAGTACTTC
j_gene: TRBJ2-7; v_gene: TRBV27; d_gene: -; abundance: -; CDR3aa: CASSLSNSYEQYF; CDR3nt: TGTGCCAGCAGTTTATCAAACAGCTACGAGCAGTACTTC
j_gene: TRBJ2-7; v_gene: TRBV3-2; d_gene: -; abundance: few; CDR3aa: CASSQDWTSGYEQYF; CDR3nt: TGTGCCAGCAGCCAAGACTGGACTAGCGGCTACGAGCAGTACTTC
j_gene: TRBJ2-1; v_gene: TRBV7-2; d_gene: TRBD2; abundance: -; CDR3aa: CASRGGRGSYNEQFF; CDR3nt: TGTGCCAGCCGAGGCGGGCGGGGGTCCTACAATGAGCAGTTCTTC
j_gene: TRBJ2-3; v_gene: TRBV6-4; d_gene: -; abundance: many; CDR3aa: CASSDSKGTDTQYF; CDR3nt: TGTGCCAGCAGTGACTCGAAAGGGACAGATACGCAGTATTTT
j_gene: TRBJ2-3; v_gene: TRBV3-1; d_gene: -; abundance: few; CDR3aa: CASSSGAHESTQYF; CDR3nt: TGTGCCAGCAGCTCCGGGGCCCACGAGAGTACGCAGTATTTT
j_gene: TRBJ1-2; v_gene: TRBV7-9; d_gene: -; abundance: -; CDR3aa: CASSLAADNYGYTF; CDR3nt: TGTGCCAGCAGCTTAGCTGCCGACAACTATGGCTACACCTTC
j_gene: TRBJ2-3; v_gene: TRBV7-9; d_gene: TRBD1; abundance: many; CDR3aa: CASSTTPGTGLTDTQYF; CDR3nt: TGTGCCAGCAGCACTACGCCCGGGACAGGTCTCACAGATACGCAGTATTTT
j_gene: TRBJ2-3; v_gene: TRBV20-1; d_gene: -; abundance: -; CDR3aa: CSARDGGGGSDTQYF; CDR3nt: TGCAGTGCTAGAGACGGTGGCGGGGGCTCAGATACGCAGTATTTT
j_gene: TRBJ1-2; v_gene: TRBV19; d_gene: TRBD1; abundance: few; CDR3aa: CASKGAGYTF; CDR3nt: TGTGCCAGTAAGGGGGCAGGCTACACCTTC
j_gene: TRBJ2-2; v_gene: TRBV12-3/TRBV12-4; d_gene: TRBD1; abundance: -; CDR3aa: CASSRRGTGGTGELFF; CDR3nt: TGTGCCAGCAGTCGCAGAGGGACAGGGGGCACCGGGGAGCTGTTTTTT
j_gene: TRBJ2-1; v_gene: TRBV2; d_gene: -; abundance: -; CDR3aa: CASMVDEQFF; CDR3nt: TGTGCCAGCATGGTAGATGAGCAGTTCTTC
j_gene: TRBJ2-1; v_gene: TRBV4-2; d_gene: -; abundance: few; CDR3aa: CASRVGNEQFF; CDR3nt: TGTGCCTCCAGGGTCGGGAATGAGCAGTTCTTC
j_gene: TRBJ2-2; v_gene: TRBV5-5; d_gene: -; abundance: -; CDR3aa: CASSSEQYTGELFF; CDR3nt: TGTGCCAGCAGTTCTGAGCAATACACCGGGGAGCTGTTTTTT
j_gene: TRBJ2-2; v_gene: TRBV29-1; d_gene: -; abundance: -; CDR3aa: CSVFSGDLSLGGELFF; CDR3nt: TGCAGCGTGTTTTCAGGGGACCTTTCGCTTGGCGGGGAGCTGTTTTTT
j_gene: TRBJ2-5; v_gene: TRBV24-1; d_gene: -; abundance: many; CDR3aa: CATSDFRTVETQYF; CDR3nt: TGTGCCACCAGTGATTTCCGGACCGTGGAGACCCAGTACTTC
j_gene: TRBJ2-7; v_gene: TRBV6-5; d_gene: TRBD1; abundance: -; CDR3aa: CASKRGTVAYEQYF; CDR3nt: TGTGCCAGCAAGAGGGGGACAGTAGCCTACGAGCAGTACTTC
j_gene: TRBJ2-3; v_gene: TRBV7-6; d_gene: -; abundance: many; CDR3aa: CASSSVTRASTDTQYF; CDR3nt: TGTGCCAGCAGCTCAGTCACTAGGGCGAGCACAGATACGCAGTATTTT
j_gene: TRBJ1-1; v_gene: TRBV7-9; d_gene: TRBD1; abundance: few; CDR3aa: CASSWTGGMNTEAFF; CDR3nt: TGTGCCAGCAGTTGGACAGGGGGGATGAACACTGAAGCTTTCTTT
j_gene: TRBJ1-6; v_gene: TRBV10-3; d_gene: TRBD1; abundance: few; CDR3aa: CATRQGQNSPLHF; CDR3nt: TGTGCCACCCGACAGGGGCAGAATTCACCCCTCCACTTT
j_gene: TRBJ2-1; v_gene: TRBV7-2; d_gene: TRBD1; abundance: -; CDR3aa: CASSFPTGNNEQFF; CDR3nt: TGTGCCAGCAGCTTCCCGACAGGGAACAATGAGCAGTTCTTC
j_gene: TRBJ2-5; v_gene: TRBV27; d_gene: -; abundance: many; CDR3aa: CASRGTADMTQYF; CDR3nt: TGTGCCAGCAGGGGGACCGCCGATATGACCCAGTACTTC
j_gene: TRBJ2-6; v_gene: TRBV7-6; d_gene: -; abundance: few; CDR3aa: CASSLGRSGANVLTF; CDR3nt: TGTGCCAGCAGCTTAGGAAGGTCTGGGGCCAACGTCCTGACTTTC
j_gene: TRBJ2-7; v_gene: TRBV7-6; d_gene: -; abundance: many; CDR3aa: CASSERDAGDEQYF; CDR3nt: TGTGCCAGCAGCGAACGGGATGCCGGGGACGAGCAGTACTTC
j_gene: TRBJ2-1; v_gene: TRBV7-2; d_gene: TRBD1; abundance: few; CDR3aa: CASSFRDRANNEQFF; CDR3nt: TGTGCCAGCAGCTTCCGGGACAGAGCTAACAATGAGCAGTTCTTC
j_gene: TRBJ1-5; v_gene: TRBV19; d_gene: -; abundance: -; CDR3aa: CASGLWGQPQHF; CDR3nt: TGTGCCAGTGGCCTTTGGGGTCAGCCCCAGCATTTT
j_gene: TRBJ1-2; v_gene: TRBV29-1; d_gene: -; abundance: -; CDR3aa: CSVQGGPNEYGYTF; CDR3nt: TGCAGCGTTCAAGGGGGACCCAACGAGTATGGCTACACCTTC